The 29 T cell receptor beta chains listed next were all sequenced from one sample in a study of early T cells in non-severe SARS-CoV-2 infection (TCRdb year 2021). Receptor libraries were prepared by 5' RACE. Sequencing instrument: NextSeq 500. Through fastp at Q25 and MiXCR, TCRdb rebuilt clones from the public reads, retaining in-frame beta chains. A single entry per CDR3 protein holds the most common genes and DNA from its merged rows. The sample table holds about 30,000 distinct CDR3 sequences, of which approximately 5.5% were seen once. The ten top clones hold around 3.8% of the sample. The sequenced sample consisted of whole blood. These TCRs come from an adult who was a healthcare worker with PCR-confirmed SARS-CoV-2 infection or an uninfected control (not recorded which).

The CDR3 loop reads CASTPSRPGYNEQFF. In DNA form, the CDR3 reads TGTGCCAGCACCCCATCCCGGCCAGGCTACAATGAGCAGTTCTTC. The gene calls are TRBV28 and TRBJ2-1, with no clear D. The length of the CDR3 is 15 residues. V was cut by 7 bases and J by 3 bases, with 16 bases left in between. Germline V gives CDR1 MDHEN, CDR2 SYDVKM.

This clonotype was counted many times. The chain is built from TRBV7-7 and TRBJ2-7; 7 nucleotides agree with TRBD2. Germline-derived CDR1 and CDR2 are SSHAT and FNYEAQ (reference sequence). This CDR3 spans 16 amino acids. The V segment lost 5 bases and the J segment 4 bases; nucleotides outside the gene matches: 14. For the CDR3, the DNA is TGTGCCAGCAGCGCTCCCGAAGGGACTACCGCTTACGAGCAGTACTTC. Amino acids: CASSAPEGTTAYEQYF.

This clonotype came up a few times. V gene TRBV6-5 combines with J gene TRBJ2-1; D is uncertain. Between the trimmed V and J ends, which lost 3 bases and 5 bases, there was a span of 8 bases. The CDR3 runs to 13 residues. The germline V gene has CDR1 MNHEY and CDR2 SVGAGI. The CDR3 loop reads CASSYAANNEQFF. The CDR3 DNA reads TGTGCCAGCAGTTATGCGGCTAACAATGAGCAGTTCTTC.

V usage is TRBV11-2 and J usage is TRBJ2-1; TRBD1 is a possible D gene (5 bases). Germline values: CDR1 SGHAT, CDR2 FQNNGV. This CDR3 is 14 amino acids long. V dropped 5 bases and J dropped 8 bases, with 16 bases sitting between them. The CDR3 DNA reads TGTGCCAGCAGCCCATACACATTAGGGGATGAGCAGTTCTTC. It translates to CASSPYTLGDEQFF.

This clonotype was counted many times. The chain combines TRBV6-2 or TRBV6-3 with TRBJ1-1; no definite D call. V was clipped by 0 bases and J by 1 base, with 6 bases between them. The CDR3 is 14 amino acids. Germline CDR1 MNHEY, CDR2 SVGEGT. The CDR3 sequence is CASSYSGENTEAFF. Written as DNA, the CDR3 is TGTGCCAGCAGTTACTCCGGGGAGAACACTGAAGCTTTCTTT.

The CDR3 region is CASSYGNTGELFF. CDR3 nucleotide sequence: TGTGCCAGCAGTTACGGGAACACCGGGGAGCTGTTTTTT. V and J are TRBV2 and TRBJ2-2, with no clear D. V was shortened by 5 bases and J by 1 base, with 5 bases between the two germline ends. Germline-derived CDR1 and CDR2 are SNHLY and FYNNEI. The CDR3 contains 13 residues.

At least ten counts were recorded for this clonotype. This rearrangement joins TRBV3-1 to TRBJ2-3, with TRBD2 matching over 9 bases. The CDR3 loop spans 15 amino acids. The V gene end was trimmed by 4 bases and the J gene end by 0 bases; junction bases not matched to a gene: 2. Germline CDR1 reads LGHDT; CDR2 reads YNNKEL (reference sequence). CDR3 DNA sequence: TGTGCCAGCAGCCCGACTAGCGGAAGCACAGATACGCAGTATTTT. The encoded protein is CASSPTSGSTDTQYF.

This clonotype was detected a few times. This chain connects TRBV5-4 to TRBJ2-3, with 9 bases aligning to TRBD2. CDR1 and CDR2 from the germline V gene are SGHNT and YYREEE (reference sequence). V shed 0 bases and J 4 bases; nucleotides not matched to a gene: 3. This CDR3 has 15 residues. The DNA of the CDR3 is TGTGCCAGCAGCTTGGGCGGGAGGGTGCCAGATACGCAGTATTTT. Translation gives CASSLGGRVPDTQYF.

This clonotype was counted at least ten times. The chain combines TRBV7-9 with TRBJ2-1, with TRBD2 matching over 7 bases. Germline values: CDR1 SEHNR, CDR2 FQNEAQ (reference sequence). The V gene end was trimmed by 0 bases and the J gene end by 6 bases; junction bases not matched to a gene: 8. This CDR3 has 16 residues. DNA of the CDR3: TGTGCCAGCAGCTTAGCGGGGAGGGCGATAGGCAATGAGCAGTTCTTC. Translated: CASSLAGRAIGNEQFF.

This clonotype was seen repeatedly, ten times or more. The chain employs TRBV25-1 and TRBJ2-3; D could derive from TRBD1 or TRBD2 (5 bases each). Trimming stripped 2 bases from V and 1 base from J, with 19 bases between. The CDR3 runs 18 residues. CDR1 is MGHDK and CDR2 is SYGVNS in the germline V gene. This CDR3 is CASSEAGFLTGRTDTQYF. The CDR3 nucleotides read TGTGCCAGCAGTGAAGCGGGTTTTTTGACGGGGCGCACAGATACGCAGTATTTT.

V is TRBV7-2 and J is TRBJ2-5; D not resolved. Germline V gene sequence: CDR1 SGHTA, CDR2 FQGNSA. The ends were cut back, 3 bases at V and 5 bases at J, with 7 bases in the middle. The CDR3 loop spans 12 amino acids. This chain's CDR3 is CASSFSAETQYF. The DNA of the CDR3 is TGTGCCAGCAGCTTCTCTGCGGAGACCCAGTACTTC.

The rearrangement links TRBV6-6 to TRBJ2-3; 7 bases match TRBD2. The CDR3 totals 15 residues. From germline, CDR1 is MNHNY and CDR2 SVGAGI (reference sequence). The trim removed 8 bases at V and 1 base at J, leaving 9 bases unmatched. CDR3: CASRQAGSGTDTQYF. CDR3 nucleotides: TGTGCCAGCCGGCAAGCGGGGTCGGGCACAGATACGCAGTATTTT.

The chain links TRBV24-1 to TRBJ2-1, with D possibly TRBD2 on 5 matching bases. The germline gives CDR1 KGHDR, CDR2 SFDVKD. The V gene lost 2 bases and the J gene lost 6 bases, with 10 bases spanning the gap. This CDR3 is built from 14 residues. The CDR3 here is CATSDSLAVNEQFF. In nucleotides, the CDR3 is TGTGCCACCAGTGATTCCCTAGCTGTCAATGAGCAGTTCTTC.

This clonotype was seen at least ten times. The V and J genes are TRBV28 and TRBJ2-7; D gene uncertain. The V gene lost 3 bases and the J gene lost 1 base, with 7 bases spanning the gap. CDR3 length: 13 residues. Germline CDR1 is MDHEN and CDR2 is SYDVKM. CDR3 loop: CASSLGRSYEQYF. In DNA, the CDR3 is TGTGCCAGCAGTTTGGGCCGATCCTACGAGCAGTACTTC.

This clonotype has at least ten counts. This sequence joins TRBV24-1 and TRBJ2-7, with 7 bases that match TRBD1. The ends lost 6 bases at V and 4 bases at J; junction bases unmatched: 5. Germline lookup yields CDR1 KGHDR and CDR2 SFDVKD. The CDR3 runs to 13 residues. CDR3 residues: CATSTGTAYEQYF. The CDR3 coding sequence is TGTGCCACCAGTACCGGGACAGCTTACGAGCAGTACTTC.

In its sample, this clonotype was seen a few times. The chain is built from TRBV5-1 and TRBJ1-3, with 7 bases matching TRBD1. Germline assignment: CDR1 SGHRS and CDR2 YFSETQ. V gave up 2 bases and J gave up 0 bases; unmatched junction bases: 5. The CDR3 sequence is 16 residues long. The chain's CDR3 is CASSLAGTVSGNTIYF. CDR3 DNA sequence: TGCGCCAGCAGCTTAGCCGGGACAGTCTCTGGAAACACCATATATTTT.

Many counts were recorded for this clonotype. The chain is built from TRBV9 and TRBJ2-1, with TRBD2 matching 13 bases. J gave up 3 bases and V 3 bases, and 6 bases lay outside the gene matches. This CDR3 is 17 amino acids long. CDR1 SGDLS and CDR2 YYNGEE come from the germline V gene. The CDR3 bases are TGTGCCAGCAGCGCCCGGGGGACTAGCGGGGACTACAATGAGCAGTTCTTC. It encodes CASSARGTSGDYNEQFF.

This clonotype was counted at least ten times. The chain combines TRBV4-3 with TRBJ1-2; the D is unclear. This CDR3 is 14 amino acids long. Germline V lookup: CDR1 LGHNA, CDR2 YSLEER. The germline V and J ends were trimmed by 0 bases and 2 bases, with 7 bases remaining between them. The DNA of the CDR3 is TGCGCCAGCAGCCAAGAGCACAGAAACTATGGCTACACCTTC. It is translated as CASSQEHRNYGYTF.

This clonotype was seen many times. The DNA for the CDR3 is TGTGCCACCAGTGGGACTAGCTTGGGCAATGAGCAGTTCTTC. It codes for CATSGTSLGNEQFF. The chain couples TRBV24-1 to TRBJ2-1; 8 nucleotides line up with TRBD2. This CDR3 region has 14 residues. The J segment lost 6 bases and the V segment lost 5 bases, leaving 5 bases of the junction unmatched. Germline lookup yields CDR1 KGHDR and CDR2 SFDVKD.

This clonotype has a handful of counts. V is TRBV5-4 and J is TRBJ2-1; D is unclear. CDR1 and CDR2 (germline): SGHNT, YYREEE (reference sequence). The CDR3 length is 12 residues. Deletions cut 5 bases from V and 7 bases from J, with 10 bases between. As DNA, the CDR3 is TGTGCCAGCAGTAGGGATTCAAATGAGCAGTTCTTC. It translates to CASSRDSNEQFF.

This clonotype was counted ten times or more. The chain employs TRBV7-3 and TRBJ2-2; the match to TRBD1 covers 8 bases. This CDR3 spans 15 amino acids. Germline CDR1 and CDR2: SGHTA and FQGTGA. Trimming removed 2 bases from V and 5 bases from J; junction bases left unmatched: 4. This chain's CDR3 is CASSLSGTGTGELFF. The CDR3 bases are TGTGCCAGCAGCTTATCCGGGACAGGAACCGGGGAGCTGTTTTTT. The full variable domain, with the rest looked up from reference TRBV7-3 and TRBJ2-2, is GAGVSQTPSNKVTEKGKYVELRCDPISGHTALYWYRQSLGQGPEFLIYFQGTGAADDSGLPNDRFFAVRPEGSVSTLKIQRTERGDSAVYLCASSLSGTGTGELFFGEGSRLTVL.

The sample holds many counts of this clonotype. This chain links TRBV11-2 with TRBJ2-1; D not resolved. Between the trimmed V and J ends, which lost 1 base and 8 bases, there was a span of 6 bases. The CDR3 consists of 12 residues. Germline V gene sequence: CDR1 SGHAT, CDR2 FQNNGV. CDR3 protein: CASSLVSHEQFF. The DNA for the CDR3 is TGTGCCAGCAGCTTAGTATCGCATGAGCAGTTCTTC.

This clonotype was detected many times. V usage is TRBV20-1 and J usage is TRBJ2-3, with 10 bases matching TRBD1. Germline loops: CDR1 DFQATT, CDR2 SNEGSKA (reference sequence). This CDR3 comprises 15 residues. V was clipped by 2 bases and J by 6 bases; unmatched bases: 8. CDR3 DNA sequence: TGCAGTGCTAGAAATAGGGACAGGGGTTGGGATACGCAGTATTTT. This encodes CSARNRDRGWDTQYF.

The CDR3 is CASSTRTDSGHEQYF. The CDR3 DNA follows: TGCGCCAGCAGTACAAGAACCGACAGCGGCCACGAGCAGTACTTC. This rearrangement joins TRBV10-2 to TRBJ2-7; D possibly uses TRBD1 or TRBD2 (5 bases each). CDR1 is WSHSY and CDR2 is SAAADI in the germline V gene. The ends were cut back, 5 bases at V and 5 bases at J, with 19 bases in the middle. The CDR3 extends over 15 amino acids.

This clonotype was seen many times. The gene calls are TRBV6-4 and TRBJ2-1; TRBD1 matches at 12 bases. Germline V gene lookup returns CDR1 MRHNA and CDR2 SNTAGT. V shed 2 bases and J 8 bases; nucleotides not matched to a gene: 1. This CDR3 has 14 amino acids. In DNA, the CDR3 is TGTGCCAGCAGTGACGGGACAGGGGGCGATGAGCAGTTCTTC. Protein: CASSDGTGGDEQFF.

In this sample, this clonotype turned up many times. This chain connects TRBV7-9 to TRBJ1-1, with 7 bases that match TRBD1. Trimming cost V 5 bases and J 3 bases; bases outside gene matches: 3. CDR1 and CDR2 (germline): SEHNR, FQNEAQ (reference sequence). The CDR3 loop spans 13 amino acids. In DNA form, the CDR3 reads TGTGCCAGCAGCGACAGGGCTCACACTGAAGCTTTCTTT. Its translation: CASSDRAHTEAFF.

There are many counts of this clonotype. The V gene is TRBV7-3, the J gene TRBJ2-2; 7 nucleotides line up with TRBD1. Trimming removed 1 base from V and 0 bases from J; junction bases left unmatched: 5. The CDR3 totals 17 residues. Germline assignment: CDR1 SGHTA and CDR2 FQGTGA. The CDR3 DNA sequence: TGTGCCAGCAGCTTAATGGGACAGACCACGAACACCGGGGAGCTGTTTTTT. It is translated as CASSLMGQTTNTGELFF.

In this sample, this clonotype turned up many times. The V and J genes are TRBV20-1 and TRBJ2-4, with D maybe TRBD2 (6 bases). This CDR3 has 14 amino acids. The V gene lost 0 bases and the J gene lost 13 bases, with 19 bases spanning the gap. CDR1 and CDR2 from the germline V gene are DFQATT and SNEGSKA (reference sequence). CDR3 in amino acids: CSARDTGTGAPQYF. As DNA, the CDR3 is TGCAGTGCTAGAGATACTGGGACGGGAGCCCCCCAGTACTTC.

This clonotype was detected ten times or more. The chain couples TRBV11-1 to TRBJ2-7; TRBD2 matches 7 bases. J was trimmed by 6 bases and V by 0 bases; bases with no gene match: 5. The CDR3 sequence is 14 residues long. The germline gives CDR1 SGHAT, CDR2 FQDESV (reference sequence). The CDR3 spells CASSLAGGPSEQYF. DNA for the CDR3: TGTGCCAGCAGCTTAGCGGGAGGGCCTTCCGAGCAGTACTTC.